This T cell receptor (beta chain) was profiled in a study of blood T cells in healthy people across ages (dated by TCRdb to about 2015). For the wider study: Template switching captured roughly one uniquely barcoded TCR beta cDNA molecule per two T cells in model experiments. The study measured age-related changes in TCR beta repertoire diversity using deep sequencing normalized with unique cDNA molecular identifiers. The donors were split into four age groups: young (average about 16 years), middle-aged (about 40), aged (62) and long-lived (under 85). To avoid experimental bias, donors of different ages were distributed randomly across sequencing lanes. Two additional independent replicas of 1 million unique cDNA reads from the same blood draw were analyzed for two donors (one aged 18 to 30 and one aged 80 or older). Overall study results and their limits: Estimates of total diversity based on one million sequenced T cells were considered lower bounds and underestimates. Compared with the aged group, more naive CD4+ T cells, fewer expanded clones and increased TCR diversity were shown by the long-lived group, suggesting age selection. As age increased, observed TCR beta diversity per million T cells dropped in a roughly linear way, and a significant reduction was already evident by age about 36. Donor CMV infection status was unknown, potentially confounding age-related changes in expanded clonotypes. A strong correlation was found between observed TCR beta diversity and the percentage of naive T cells measured by flow cytometry. Since profiling was done on bulk unsorted PBMCs, naive and antigen-experienced compartments could not be conclusively compared.

Systemically healthy Caucasian individuals from Russia, 35 to 50 in total and aged about 6 to 90 years, were included as donors. Each donor gave about 10 milliliters of peripheral blood, drawn into EDTA-treated Vacutainer tubes. PBMCs were isolated by Ficoll-Paque density-gradient centrifugation, with at least 7 million obtained per sample. Total RNA was extracted from PBMCs with Trizol reagent, with at least 5.5 micrograms obtained per sample. For every donor, an aliquot of PBMCs went through flow cytometry to measure the percentages of naive CD45RAhigh/CD27high T cells. The germline V gene (reference sequence) gives CDR1 as MNHNY and CDR2 as SVGAGI. The CDR3 measures 16 amino acids from cysteine to phenylalanine. Here the CDR3 DNA is all that survives: 48 bases in frame from base 1. V loses 5 bases, J loses 2 bases, and the germline ends lie 19 bases apart. Details on this clonotype: Its specific antigen is unknown. There are no base qualities to consult, and no much larger clone falls within one base.

Libraries were prepared through 5' RACE. The sequencer listed for this sample is Illumina HiSeq 2500. A second PCR of about 6 to 11 cycles was run with a J-beta primer mix and a sample-barcoded 5' primer. A template-switch 5' adaptor carrying 12 random nucleotides introduced a unique molecular identifier onto each TCR beta cDNA molecule. Each sample yielded at least 2.5 million CDR3-containing paired-end reads. First-strand cDNA synthesis was performed from all RNA using the Mint cDNA synthesis kit, with priming by a TRBC-specific oligonucleotide. After uracil-DNA glycosylase treatment, a first 18-cycle PCR used universal primers M1SS and BC2_uni_R on all cDNA. Per the source publication's procedure: For normalization, 1 million high-quality reads, each with a distinct molecular identifier, were randomly selected from each sample. Instead of being binned into consensus sequences, reads that shared molecular identifiers were thrown out. CDR3 identification, clonotype clustering and error correction used MiTCR with a Q25 quality threshold and the strictest error-elimination algorithm. A nonparametric unseen species model with Euler transformation was used to estimate lower-bound total TCR beta diversity. TCRdb passed the public sequencing reads through fastp at Q25 and MiXCR, retaining productive beta sequences. Each CDR3 protein gets just one entry, which takes the most common genes and DNA from the rows behind it. The V and J calls here are based on TCRdb, not the publication. For this sample there are about 1,500,000 distinct CDR3 sequences; 42% appear just once. Together, the top ten hold 7.9% of the sample.

The origin of this receptor is a woman younger than 35 in good health. The source material was blood. The chain employs TRBV6-6 and TRBJ2-7; the D segment may tentatively be TRBD1 or TRBD2, each giving 6 matched bases. At the DNA level, the sequence is TGTGCCAGCAGTACACCATCTGGGGGGCCCCCCTACGAGCAGTACTTC. Translation gives CASSTPSGGPPYEQYF.